A single sample gave rise to the 16 T cell receptor beta chains below, sequenced in a study of CD8+ T cells in alopecia areata. Extracted RNA was reverse transcribed, and the resulting cDNA served as sequencing template. TCRdb's copy holds only in-frame clones and misses some; the assay was immunoSEQ multiplex PCR. The table records roughly 250,000 clones, under 70% of them present only once. The sequenced sample was CD4+ T cells sorted from blood, obtained at week 0. The receptor set was obtained from a human donor with alopecia areata.

The rearrangement uses TRBV15 and TRBJ1-2, with 7 bases aligning to TRBD1. J lost 4 bases, V lost 4 bases, and 3 bases had no gene match. The germline V gene encodes CDR1 LNHNV and CDR2 YYDKDF (reference sequence). There are 13 residues in the CDR3. CDR3 DNA: TGTGCCACCAGCAAGGACAGGTTCTATGGCTACACCTTC. As protein: CATSKDRFYGYTF. The entire variable domain, with the rest obtained from reference TRBV15 and TRBJ1-2, is as follows: DAMVIQNPRYQVTQFGKPVTLSCSQTLNHNVMYWYQQKSSQAPKLLFHYYDKDFNNEADTPDNFQSRRPNTSFCFLDIRSPGLGDTAMYLCATSKDRFYGYTFGSGTRLTVV.

There are many counts of this clone. J is TRBJ1-2 and V is TRBV5-1, with D tentatively TRBD1 (5 bases). This CDR3 has 15 amino acids. Deletions cut 3 bases from V and 0 bases from J, with 12 bases between. Per germline, CDR1 SGHRS and CDR2 YFSETQ. The CDR3 DNA follows: TGCGCCAGCAGCTCCGCGGGACTCACTAACTATGGCTACACCTTC. This sequence encodes CASSSAGLTNYGYTF.

This clone came up a few times. Here the CDR3 reads CSVGVKGWNTEAFF. The DNA of the CDR3 is TGCAGCGTTGGGGTAAAAGGGTGGAACACTGAAGCTTTCTTT. This chain links TRBV29-1 with TRBJ1-1; D unclear. The CDR3 is 14 residues long. Trimming cost V 4 bases and J 1 base, with 13 bases left between them. Germline loops: CDR1 SQVTM, CDR2 ANQGSEA.

The rearrangement joins TRBV25-1 to TRBJ2-3, with D perhaps matching TRBD1 (6 bases). The V end was cut by 6 bases, the J end by 4 bases, with 11 bases between. CDR3 length equals 13 residues. CDR1 and CDR2 from the germline V gene are MGHDK and SYGVNS. Written as DNA, the CDR3 is TGTGCCAGCAGAAGGGGGAATCCAGATACGCAGTATTTT. It yields the protein CASRRGNPDTQYF.

Only a few counts were recorded for this clone. CDR3 sequence (DNA): TGCGCCAGCAGCCACAAGAACGGACAGGGCTTTGGTTCTCGGGGCACTGAAGCTTTCTTT. Its translation: CASSHKNGQGFGSRGTEAFF. The chain couples TRBV4-1 to TRBJ1-1, with TRBD1 matching 8 bases. The junction had 22 bases not matched to a gene; V was cut back by 3 bases and J by 4 bases. The germline CDR1 and CDR2 sequences are MGHRA and YSYEKL. This CDR3 has 20 amino acids.

This clone came up a few times. The V call is TRBV29-1, the J call TRBJ2-1, with D possibly matching TRBD1 (6 bases). V lost 3 bases to trimming and J lost 2 bases, with 14 bases between them. CDR1 and CDR2 from the germline V gene are SQVTM and ANQGSEA. The CDR3 spans 15 residues. The DNA for the CDR3 is TGCAGCGTTGAGGCGGCTTGGACAGCCTACAATGAGCAGTTCTTC. Translation gives CSVEAAWTAYNEQFF.

This rearrangement joins TRBV4-1 to TRBJ2-3, with D hard to call. Trimming cost V 0 bases and J 1 base, with 8 bases left between them. The CDR3 is made up of 15 amino acids. The germline CDR1 and CDR2 sequences are MGHRA and YSYEKL. The CDR3 spells CASSQDGWGTDTQYF. In DNA form, the CDR3 reads TGCGCCAGCAGCCAAGATGGGTGGGGCACAGATACGCAGTATTTT.

CDR3 in amino acids: CASSSYRGQNGYTF. The CDR3 nucleotides are TGTGCCAGCAGTTCTTACAGGGGGCAGAATGGCTACACCTTC. The V call is TRBV27, the J call TRBJ1-2, with TRBD1 matching over 9 bases. Germline V gene lookup returns CDR1 MNHEY and CDR2 SMNVEV (reference sequence). Trimming took 4 bases from V and 6 from J; bases not matched to a gene: 6. This CDR3 is built from 14 residues.

V is TRBV7-2 and J is TRBJ2-5; D possibly corresponds to TRBD1 (6 bases). Germline CDR1 is SGHTA and CDR2 is FQGNSA. With 3 bases removed from V and 5 bases from J, the gap between germline ends came to 13 bases. This CDR3 spans 14 amino acids. The CDR3 spells CASSLSYGGETQYF. The DNA of the CDR3 is TGTGCCAGCAGCTTGTCGTATGGGGGCGAGACCCAGTACTTC.

The rearrangement uses TRBV9 and TRBJ2-5; the D gene could be TRBD1 or TRBD2 (5 bases each). Per germline, CDR1 SGDLS and CDR2 YYNGEE. The germline V and J ends were trimmed by 3 bases and 5 bases, with 17 bases remaining between them. The length of the CDR3 is 15 residues. This CDR3 reads CASSESGTGRETQYF. The CDR3 coding sequence is TGTGCCAGCAGCGAGTCCGGGACGGGCCGGGAGACCCAGTACTTC.

The chain is built from TRBV4-3 and TRBJ2-5; D uncertain. Germline V gene data show CDR1 as LGHNA and CDR2 as YSLEER. Trimming removed 1 base from V and 2 bases from J, with 5 bases in between. The CDR3 loop spans 13 amino acids. The CDR3 is CASSQGQQETQYF. The DNA for the CDR3 is TGCGCCAGCAGCCAAGGGCAGCAAGAGACCCAGTACTTC.

The gene calls are TRBV6-5 and TRBJ1-5; no clear D. CDR1 and CDR2 (germline): MNHEY, SVGAGI. CDR3 length equals 16 residues. Trimming pared 0 bases from V and 2 bases from J, leaving 11 bases between. The CDR3 loop reads CASSYSSAAGNQPQHF. CDR3 sequence (DNA): TGTGCCAGCAGTTACTCGTCCGCGGCAGGCAATCAGCCCCAGCATTTT.

J is TRBJ2-5 and V is TRBV5-1, with 7 bases fitting TRBD1. Germline V CDR1 and CDR2: SGHRS, YFSETQ. The V gene end was trimmed by 2 bases and the J gene end by 2 bases; junction bases not matched to a gene: 3. This CDR3 contains 14 residues. The CDR3 reads CASSLQGSQETQYF. CDR3 nucleotide sequence: TGCGCCAGCAGCTTACAGGGGTCTCAAGAGACCCAGTACTTC.

The chain couples TRBV5-6 to TRBJ2-1; 8 positions match TRBD1. The CDR3 consists of 15 residues. Germline CDR1 and CDR2: SGHDT and YYEEEE. V was clipped by 2 bases and J by 7 bases; unmatched bases: 8. CDR3 nucleotide sequence: TGTGCCAGCAGCTTAAAACAGGGGGACGGGAATGAGCAGTTCTTC. Translating it yields CASSLKQGDGNEQFF.

The chain has TRBV4-1 and TRBJ1-4; D perhaps matches TRBD1 (5 bases). The CDR3 consists of 17 residues. Germline V gene lookup returns CDR1 MGHRA and CDR2 YSYEKL. The V end was cut by 1 base, the J end by 2 bases, with 14 bases between. Here the CDR3 reads CASSQGDGSQTNEKLFF. The DNA of the CDR3 is TGCGCCAGCAGCCAAGGGGACGGCTCGCAGACTAATGAAAAACTGTTTTTT.

The V and J genes are TRBV29-1 and TRBJ2-5; TRBD2 matches 11 bases. Germline trimming cut 8 bases from V and 5 bases from J; bases unmatched to any gene: 16. The CDR3 has 16 residues. CDR1 and CDR2 from the germline V gene are SQVTM and ANQGSEA. The CDR3 sequence: CSTEGTSGELRETQYF. CDR3 nucleotides: TGCAGCACCGAGGGGACTAGCGGAGAGCTCAGGGAGACCCAGTACTTC.